A selection of T cell receptor beta chains follows, all from one sample in a study of T cell repertoires in cytomegalovirus infection. MiXCR, applied by TCRdb to the reads, yields one record per CDR3 protein. The table includes around 530,000 distinct CDR3 sequences, about a quarter detected once. Sequencing used PBMCs. These receptors all come from a human donor in good health (CMV status not recorded). Some clones in this sample may be carry-over from other donors' samples. CDR3s include the opening cysteine and the closing phenylalanine or tryptophan. Fields, in order: D gene, V gene, CDR3 protein. The D gene is left open where the match is weak.

d_call: .; v_call: TRBV12-3/TRBV12-4; cdr3_aa: CASSLRSFSTSSYNEQFF
d_call: .; v_call: TRBV5-6; cdr3_aa: CASSLTGPGGGYTF
d_call: .; v_call: TRBV12-3/TRBV12-4; cdr3_aa: CASSLGHRIQYF
d_call: TRBD2; v_call: TRBV28; cdr3_aa: CASSLEAGGLLASTDTQYF
d_call: TRBD1; v_call: TRBV7-6; cdr3_aa: CASSRLGQSNTEAFF
d_call: .; v_call: TRBV5-4; cdr3_aa: CALSWGGPYNEQFF
d_call: .; v_call: TRBV2; cdr3_aa: CASRRDWDEQFF
d_call: .; v_call: TRBV7-2; cdr3_aa: CASSFGFAYNSPLHF
d_call: .; v_call: TRBV11-2; cdr3_aa: CASSRSDNTDTQYF
d_call: .; v_call: TRBV7-2; cdr3_aa: CASQTRGYGYTF
d_call: TRBD1; v_call: TRBV7-2; cdr3_aa: CASSPDRMGAEAFF
d_call: TRBD1; v_call: TRBV5-4; cdr3_aa: CASRLGTETGELFF
d_call: .; v_call: TRBV11-2; cdr3_aa: CASTLGTQSYNEQFF
d_call: .; v_call: TRBV19; cdr3_aa: CASTRTDVAPQHF
d_call: TRBD1; v_call: TRBV18; cdr3_aa: CASSPPGTGRGNEQFF
d_call: .; v_call: TRBV7-2; cdr3_aa: CASSLGSYQPQHF
d_call: .; v_call: TRBV7-9; cdr3_aa: CASDGEWQGSVNYGYTF
d_call: TRBD2; v_call: TRBV7-6; cdr3_aa: CASSLGLAAGGTQYF
d_call: .; v_call: TRBV28; cdr3_aa: CASSFSVVRGYTF
d_call: .; v_call: TRBV15; cdr3_aa: CATSRAGLAWNEQFF
d_call: .; v_call: TRBV29-1; cdr3_aa: CSVEGGLTTEAFF
d_call: .; v_call: TRBV7-2; cdr3_aa: CATTAPGTSYNEQFF
d_call: TRBD1; v_call: TRBV11-2; cdr3_aa: CASSLGQGGPQPQHF
d_call: TRBD2; v_call: TRBV20-1; cdr3_aa: CSARGPAGGGRVEQFF
d_call: .; v_call: TRBV12-3/TRBV12-4; cdr3_aa: CASSLGTHPGTDTQYF